The subject of this entry is one TCR beta chain. Its target is not known. The CDR3 consists of 13 residues. The germline V gene has CDR1 MDHEN and CDR2 SYDVKM. The germline V and J ends were trimmed by 6 bases and 11 bases, with 20 bases remaining between them. Through Arm-PCR of CDR3 regions and iRepertoire HTBI primers, TCR beta libraries were built. As originally analysed: Detected in the samples were over 60 TRBV and approximately 14 TRBJ segments. Via MiXCR, TCRdb re-called the multiplex PCR reads, giving one row per CDR3 protein. TCRdb's processing, not the authors', yielded these V and J calls. The sample lists about 660,000 distinct CDR3 sequences, 25% to 35% seen once, with 35% to 55% in the top ten. Time point of the sample: persistent/refractory GD, antithyroid drugs over 5 years with positive TRAb. Isolated PBMC RNA provided the starting material for the TCR library. By American Thyroid Association guidelines, Graves' disease was diagnosed in the cohort.

The data were obtained in a study of regulatory T cells in long-lasting Graves disease. Study-level findings and limits: Accuracy was possibly reduced by small sample size.

The sequences come from peripheral blood mononuclear cells (PBMCs), collected when the disease was refractory, from a patient treated with antithyroid drugs. This clonotype originated in a female donor with Graves disease. The chain joins TRBV28 to TRBJ2-7; perhaps D is TRBD1 or TRBD2 (5 bases each). The CDR3 nucleotides read TGTGCCAGCAGCTCCCCGGGACGCCCGAGGGAGTACTTC. Translating gives CASSSPGRPREYF.